A selection of T cell receptor beta chains follows, all from one sample in a study of cytomegalovirus exposure and HLA in healthy donors. Assay used: immunoSEQ multiplex PCR; TCRdb lists only in-frame clones, some missing. The sample comprises around 170,000 clones, about 85% of which are singletons, and around a sixth rests with the top ten. The sample consisted of PBMCs. The receptors derive from a man aged 18 to 29 in good health and CMV-seropositive. Both conserved end residues are part of each CDR3. A D gene is named only where the DNA matches it firmly. Expanded clones are given a class, and other clones once, few, many or no size at all.

NA,TRBJ2-5,TRBD2,TRBV29-1,TGCAGCGTTGAAGATCAGGTTAGCGGGGGCTACCAAGAGACCCAGTACTTC,CSVEDQVSGGYQETQYF
NA,TRBJ2-1,TRBD2,TRBV27,TGTGCCAGCAGTTCGCTTTCAACACTAGCGGGAGTGTCCAATGAGCAGTTCTTC,CASSSLSTLAGVSNEQFF
NA,TRBJ1-1,NA,TRBV15,TGTGCCACCAGCCAACAGGGCCTGAACACTGAAGCTTTCTTT,CATSQQGLNTEAFF
NA,TRBJ2-1,TRBD2,TRBV9,TGTGCCAGCAGCTTCCGGACTAGCGGGGGTTACAATGAGCAGTTCTTC,CASSFRTSGGYNEQFF
NA,TRBJ2-5,TRBD1,TRBV4-1,TGCGCCAGCAGCCAAGATGGGACAGGGCGATGGGAGACCCAGTACTTC,CASSQDGTGRWETQYF
NA,TRBJ2-7,TRBD1,TRBV2,TGTGCCAGCAGTGATGGACAGGGGGACTACGAGCAGTACTTC,CASSDGQGDYEQYF
NA,TRBJ2-7,TRBD2,TRBV5-1,TGCGCCAGCAGCTCGGGACTAGCGGGCACCTACGAGCAGTACTTC,CASSSGLAGTYEQYF
NA,TRBJ2-1,NA,TRBV30,TGTGCCTGGAGTGAGGGAGCTAGCGCCTACAATGAGCAGTTCTTC,CAWSEGASAYNEQFF
NA,TRBJ2-1,TRBD1,TRBV5-1,TGCGCCAGCAGCCCTCGACAGGGGGCATCAATCGAGCAGTTCTTC,CASSPRQGASIEQFF
once,TRBJ2-3,TRBD2,TRBV28,TGTGCCACCCAGCAGACTAGCGGTACAGATACGCAGTATTTT,CATQQTSGTDTQYF
NA,TRBJ2-3,NA,TRBV20-1,TGCAGTGCTTCACTAGCCGATACGCAGTATTTT,CSASLADTQYF
NA,TRBJ2-7,NA,TRBV5-1,TGCGCCAGCAGCTTACAGGGCTTTTCCCCCGAGCAGTACTTC,CASSLQGFSPEQYF
NA,TRBJ2-6,NA,TRBV6-5,TGTGCCAGCAGTTACGTCCGCTCTGGGGCCAACGTCCTGACTTTC,CASSYVRSGANVLTF
few,TRBJ2-7,NA,TRBV2,TGTGCCAGCAGTGTGAGCGGACGCGAGCAGTACTTC,CASSVSGREQYF
NA,TRBJ1-3,NA,TRBV5-1,TGCGCCAGCAGCTTGTGGGGGGACTCGGCTGCCTCTGGAAACACCATATATTTT,CASSLWGDSAASGNTIYF
NA,TRBJ1-4,NA,TRBV5-4,TGTGCCAGCAGCTTCGACAGGCGGGAAAAACTGTTTTTT,CASSFDRREKLFF
NA,TRBJ1-5,NA,TRBV2,TGTGCCAGCAGTTCCTCAGGGAGGTATCAGCCCCAGCATTTT,CASSSSGRYQPQHF
NA,TRBJ1-1,NA,TRBV5-6,TGTGCCAGCAGCTCACTGCCTTCGGGGGTGAACACTGAAGCTTTCTTT,CASSSLPSGVNTEAFF
once,TRBJ2-3,TRBD2,TRBV7-2,TGTGCCAGCAGCTTGGGACTAGCGGGGGGGCCGGCAGATACGCAGTATTTT,CASSLGLAGGPADTQYF
NA,TRBJ2-1,TRBD1,TRBV5-1,TGCGCCAGCAGCCCCTCGGGACAGCCAGACAATGAGCAGTTCTTC,CASSPSGQPDNEQFF
NA,TRBJ2-3,NA,TRBV11-2,TGTGCCAGCAGAGACACAGGGCACCCTTTCACAGATACGCAGTATTTT,CASRDTGHPFTDTQYF
few,TRBJ2-6,NA,TRBV6-1,TGTGCCAGCACGGAGGGATTAACTGGGGCCAACGTCCTGACTTTC,CASTEGLTGANVLTF
NA,TRBJ1-4,TRBD1,TRBV11-2,TGTGCCAGCAGCTCCGGGGACAGGTCCGCGGAAAAACTGTTTTTT,CASSSGDRSAEKLFF
NA,TRBJ1-1,NA,TRBV28,TGTGCCAGCAGTTTCGCGGGACCTGAAGCTTTCTTT,CASSFAGPEAFF
NA,TRBJ2-1,NA,TRBV7-2,TGTGCCAGCAGCTTGGATAGCCATGAGCAGTTCTTC,CASSLDSHEQFF
NA,TRBJ1-1,NA,TRBV6-4,TGTGCCAGCAGGGGCGAACAGGGAAGGGGCACTGAAGCTTTCTTT,CASRGEQGRGTEAFF
few,TRBJ2-7,TRBD1,TRBV13,TGTGCCAGCAGCTTAAAACAGGGGCAATTCGAGCAGTACTTC,CASSLKQGQFEQYF
NA,TRBJ2-5,NA,TRBV18,TGTGCCAGCTCACCTTCAGACAGACTAGAGACCCAGTACTTC,CASSPSDRLETQYF
few,TRBJ2-2,NA,TRBV7-3,TGTGCCAGCAGCTATGGACTGAACACCGGGGAGCTGTTTTTT,CASSYGLNTGELFF
few,TRBJ1-6,TRBD1,TRBV2,TGTGCCAGCAGGCCCGGGACAGGGAATAATTCACCCCTCCACTTT,CASRPGTGNNSPLHF
few,TRBJ2-3,TRBD2,TRBV7-6,TGTGCCAGCGGTGTAGCGGGACTCGGATCAGATACGCAGTATTTT,CASGVAGLGSDTQYF
NA,TRBJ1-1,NA,TRBV5-1,TGCGCCAGCAAGCGGAGGGTTGGAGGCACTGAAGCTTTCTTT,CASKRRVGGTEAFF
NA,TRBJ2-7,NA,TRBV6-5,TGTGCCAGCAGTTACTCGGGGCGTTCCTACGAGCAGTACTTC,CASSYSGRSYEQYF
NA,TRBJ1-1,NA,TRBV6-5,TGTGCCAGCAGTTACGGGGGGACTGAAGCTTTCTTT,CASSYGGTEAFF
NA,TRBJ1-4,NA,TRBV28,TGTGCCAGCGGGGGCAGGGGTGGAAAGGAAAAACTGTTTTTT,CASGGRGGKEKLFF
NA,TRBJ1-1,NA,TRBV9,TGTGCCAGCAGCCCTAGCCCGGGGAAGGACACTGAAGCTTTCTTT,CASSPSPGKDTEAFF
NA,TRBJ2-7,TRBD1,TRBV9,TGTGCCAGCAGCGTAGTTCCAGGGGGTATTTACGAGCAGTACTTC,CASSVVPGGIYEQYF
NA,TRBJ1-4,TRBD1,TRBV7-2,TGTGCCAGCAGCCAAAAAAACCCCGGACAGGTAGAAAAACTGTTTTTT,CASSQKNPGQVEKLFF
NA,TRBJ1-1,TRBD1,TRBV29-1,TGCAGCGTTACTACAGGGGGTGGAACTGAAGCTTTCTTT,CSVTTGGGTEAFF
NA,TRBJ2-5,NA,TRBV11-2,TGTGCCAGCAGCTTTAACGGCCAAGAGACCCAGTACTTC,CASSFNGQETQYF
NA,TRBJ1-1,NA,TRBV27,TGTGCCAGCAGTTTAGGAGAGGCCACTGAAGCTTTCTTT,CASSLGEATEAFF
NA,TRBJ2-2,NA,TRBV4-1,TGCGCCAGCAGCCAAGACTTTAACGGGGAGCTGTTTTTT,CASSQDFNGELFF
NA,TRBJ2-6,NA,TRBV6-4,TGTGCCAGCAGTGACCCGGGGACTGGGGCCAACGTCCTGACTTTC,CASSDPGTGANVLTF
NA,TRBJ2-7,NA,TRBV10-3,TGTGCCATCAGTGGTTTGGAGGGGATCCCCTACGAGCAGTACTTC,CAISGLEGIPYEQYF
NA,TRBJ1-1,NA,TRBV7-9,TGTGCCAGCAGCCCTCCCCTGCGCCCGAACACTGAAGCTTTCTTT,CASSPPLRPNTEAFF